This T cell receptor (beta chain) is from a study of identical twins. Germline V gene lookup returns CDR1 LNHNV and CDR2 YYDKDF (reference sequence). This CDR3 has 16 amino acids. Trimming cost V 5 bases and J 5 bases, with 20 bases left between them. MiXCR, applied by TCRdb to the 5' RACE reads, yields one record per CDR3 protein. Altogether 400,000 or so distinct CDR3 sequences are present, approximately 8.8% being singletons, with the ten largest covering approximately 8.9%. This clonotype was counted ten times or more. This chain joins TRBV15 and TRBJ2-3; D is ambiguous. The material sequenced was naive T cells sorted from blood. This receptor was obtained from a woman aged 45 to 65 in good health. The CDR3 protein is CATSGLVTLGLDTQYF. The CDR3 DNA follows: TGTGCCACCAGCGGCCTAGTGACGTTGGGTTTAGATACGCAGTATTTT.